This TCR beta chain derives from a study of CD8 T cells in ankylosing spondylitis. Study-wide results and caveats: Before this, some motif variants had been reported in reactive arthritis synovial fluid and blood. Significantly higher representation of disease-linked clones was reported for matched ankylosing spondylitis synovial fluid. Among TCR beta sequences, a motif of eight highly homologous variants appeared characteristic of ankylosing spondylitis blood.

The germline V gene encodes CDR1 SNHLY and CDR2 FYNNEI. The CDR3 is made up of 13 amino acids. V shed 8 bases and J 5 bases; nucleotides not matched to a gene: 7. TCRdb reprocessed the 5' RACE reads via MiXCR and lists one record per CDR3 protein. The table lists about 210,000 distinct CDR3 sequences, 8% to 9% of them singletons. This clonotype was counted a few times. What it binds is not known. The specimen was blood, either unsorted or a sorted T cell fraction (not recorded which). This clonotype was sampled from a female donor with ankylosing spondylitis or in good health (not recorded which). The V gene is TRBV2, the J gene TRBJ2-5, with 8 bases that match TRBD2. The CDR3 sequence: CASRLSGGETQYF. The CDR3 DNA is TGTGCCAGCCGGTTATCGGGGGGGGAGACCCAGTACTTC.